These T cell receptor beta chains were read from a single sample in a study of T-cell reconstitution after alpha-beta-depleted transplantation in children. TCRdb re-called the PCR reads through MiXCR, storing one row per CDR3 protein. The table has over 120,000 distinct CDR3 sequences, 8.5% to 10% seen once. Source: PBMCs, mostly from graft donor cells, taken 180 days after TCRalphabeta/CD19-depleted stem cell transplant. Receptor source: a female patient between 2 and 10 years old who had a stem cell transplant for congenital amegakaryocytic thrombocytopenia, so the T cells may come from the graft donor. The CDR3 runs from the conserved cysteine through the conserved F or W. Fields, in order: clone size, J gene, D gene, V gene, CDR3 DNA, CDR3 protein. The D gene is left open where the match is weak. Some rows mark clone size as missing; the rest say once, few, many or name a class of expanded clone.

many | TRBJ1-5 | TRBD1 | TRBV6-5 | TGTGCCAGCAGTTCAAAGACAGGGGAGGATCAGCCCCAGCATTTT | CASSSKTGEDQPQHF
many | TRBJ2-5 | TRBD1 | TRBV5-1 | TGCGCCAGCAGCGGAGGACAGGCCCTCTACCAAGAGACCCAGTACTTC | CASSGGQALYQETQYF
- | TRBJ1-4 | - | TRBV28 | TGTGCCAGCAGGGGGGGGCCCGGGACGGGGGGTAATGAAAAACTGTTTTTT | CASRGGPGTGGNEKLFF
many | TRBJ2-5 | TRBD2 | TRBV7-8 | TGTGCCAGCAGCTATGACACTAGCGGGGGGACCCAGTACTTC | CASSYDTSGGTQYF
many | TRBJ2-3 | - | TRBV20-1 | TGCAGTGCTAGAGCGGGGGGCCCAGATACGCAGTATTTT | CSARAGGPDTQYF
- | TRBJ2-3 | - | TRBV7-9 | TGTGCCAGCAGCTTAGAGGAGGTAGATACGCAGTATTTT | CASSLEEVDTQYF
many | TRBJ2-6 | - | TRBV20-1 | TGCAGTGCTAGAGGGGGAGCTGGGGCCAACGTCCTGACTTTC | CSARGGAGANVLTF
many | TRBJ2-5 | - | TRBV12-3/TRBV12-4 | TGTGCCAGCAGTTTAGCCCAGCCGGGGATTTGGCGGGGTTGGGAGACCCAGTACTTC | CASSLAQPGIWRGWETQYF
- | TRBJ2-7 | - | TRBV4-1 | TGCGCCAGCAGCCAAGCCTGGGCGGGGGCGGCCTACGAGCAGTACTTC | CASSQAWAGAAYEQYF
few | TRBJ2-1 | - | TRBV6-4 | TGTGCCACCCGGGACGGGGCCAATGAGCAGTTCTTC | CATRDGANEQFF
many | TRBJ2-2 | TRBD2 | TRBV24-1 | TGTGCCACCAGTCGGAGCGGGAGGGCCCTCGGGAACACCGGGGAGCTGTTTTTT | CATSRSGRALGNTGELFF
- | TRBJ2-3 | - | TRBV7-9 | TGTGCCAGCAGCGGGGGCGGGATCCCCTATACGCAGTATTTT | CASSGGGIPYTQYF
many | TRBJ2-3 | - | TRBV20-1 | TGCAGTGCTAGAGGATACAGGGATATGGCCACAGATACGCAGTATTTT | CSARGYRDMATDTQYF
many | TRBJ2-4 | - | TRBV20-1 | TGCAGTGCCATTCAGGGGGGGGCAGCCAAAAACATTCAGTACTTC | CSAIQGGAAKNIQYF
many | TRBJ1-1 | TRBD1 | TRBV27 | TGTGCCAGCAGTCCCCACCCGGACAGGACCCTTAGTACTGAAGCTTTCTTT | CASSPHPDRTLSTEAFF
many | TRBJ2-3 | TRBD2 | TRBV20-1 | TGCAGTGCTAGATCTACTAGCGGTTCGGGGGAGGGTACGCAGTATTTT | CSARSTSGSGEGTQYF
many | TRBJ2-1 | - | TRBV20-1 | TGCAGTGCGGGAGGTAAGAGCCTCTACGATGAGCAGTTCTTC | CSAGGKSLYDEQFF
many | TRBJ2-2 | TRBD1 | TRBV4-1 | TGCGCCAGCAGCCAATCCGCCGACAGGGGTGTCGGGGAGCTGTTTTTT | CASSQSADRGVGELFF
few | TRBJ2-3 | TRBD1 | TRBV28 | TGTGCCAGCAGTTCCCGCGGACAGGGATTGCGCACAGATACGCAGTATTTT | CASSSRGQGLRTDTQYF
few | TRBJ2-2 | TRBD2 | TRBV27 | TGTGCCAGCAGTTTTATCGGGACTAGAGTCACCGGGGAGCTGTTTTTT | CASSFIGTRVTGELFF
- | TRBJ2-3 | TRBD2 | TRBV20-1 | TGCAGTGCTATCCGGACTAGCGGGAGGGCTTACGGCACAGATACGCAGTATTTT | CSAIRTSGRAYGTDTQYF
few | TRBJ1-1 | - | TRBV20-1 | TGCAGTGCTAGAGATCCCAGGCTAACTGAAGCTTTCTTT | CSARDPRLTEAFF
many | TRBJ2-7 | - | TRBV14 | TGTGCCAGCAGCCAAAAACCGGACGGATTCTTCTACGAGCAGTACTTC | CASSQKPDGFFYEQYF
many | TRBJ2-1 | TRBD1 | TRBV29-1 | TGCAGCGTTGTAGGACAGGGGATCTACAATGAGCAGTTCTTC | CSVVGQGIYNEQFF
- | TRBJ1-6 | - | TRBV6-1 | TGTGCCAGCACCCAAGGCCGGCCGGGGCCACCCCTCCACTTT | CASTQGRPGPPLHF
few | TRBJ2-2 | - | TRBV14 | TGTGCCAGCAGCCGCTACGGGGGATACACCGGGGAGCTGTTTTTT | CASSRYGGYTGELFF
few | TRBJ2-2 | - | TRBV5-1 | TGCGCCAGCAAGCCCGACGCTAGGGGCACCGGGGAGCTGTTTTTT | CASKPDARGTGELFF
few | TRBJ2-1 | - | TRBV29-1 | TGCAGCGTTGAGGTCGAGTACAATGAGCAGTTCTTC | CSVEVEYNEQFF
- | TRBJ2-3 | - | TRBV20-1 | TGCAGTGCTAGAGCTTTTACAGGCGGGACGATCCCCTATACGCAGTATTTT | CSARAFTGGTIPYTQYF
- | TRBJ2-7 | TRBD1 | TRBV11-1 | TGTGCCAGCAGCAAAGACAGGGCTAGTTACGAGCAGTACTTC | CASSKDRASYEQYF
- | TRBJ1-5 | - | TRBV7-4 | TGTGCCAGGGGTAGATCCGGACGGATGTACAATCAGCCCCAGCATTTT | CARGRSGRMYNQPQHF
- | TRBJ1-1 | - | TRBV7-9 | TGTGCCAGCAGCCCGCCAGGGGCGCGCACTGAAGCTTTCTTT | CASSPPGARTEAFF
many | TRBJ2-7 | TRBD1 | TRBV28 | TGTGCCAGCAGTCCCCGGGACAGGGCGAGCTCCTACGAGCAGTACTTC | CASSPRDRASSYEQYF
few | TRBJ1-2 | - | TRBV12-3/TRBV12-4 | TGTGCCAGCAGTTTCGACAGTCGCTATGGCTACACCTTC | CASSFDSRYGYTF
many | TRBJ2-2 | - | TRBV12-3/TRBV12-4 | TGTGCCAGCACCTCATCCGGGGAGCTGTTTTTT | CASTSSGELFF
many | TRBJ2-5 | TRBD2 | TRBV7-8 | TGTGCCAGCAGCTTAGCGAGGTCGGGACTAGCCAGCCAAGAGACCCAGTACTTC | CASSLARSGLASQETQYF
many | TRBJ2-1 | TRBD2 | TRBV7-2 | TGTGCCAGCAGACCCGCTAGCGGGACCCGCGTTGGTGAGCAGTTCTTC | CASRPASGTRVGEQFF
many | TRBJ2-7 | TRBD1 | TRBV7-2 | TGTGCCAGCAGCTCGGAGGGACAGGCCCCTTACGAGCAGTACTTC | CASSSEGQAPYEQYF
few | TRBJ1-2 | - | TRBV20-1 | TGCAGTGCTCAAATAGGGAGACCCTATGGCTACACCTTC | CSAQIGRPYGYTF
many | TRBJ1-6 | - | TRBV12-3/TRBV12-4 | TGTGCCAGCAGTTTAGCCCCAGGGATTTCACCCCTCCACTTT | CASSLAPGISPLHF
many | TRBJ2-3 | - | TRBV11-2 | TGTGCCAGCAGCTTATGGGTCAGGGGCACAGATACGCAGTATTTT | CASSLWVRGTDTQYF
many | TRBJ2-3 | - | TRBV18 | TGTGCCAGCTCACCACCGGGACGAGGGACAGATACGCAGTATTTT | CASSPPGRGTDTQYF
many | TRBJ1-1 | - | TRBV29-1 | TGCAGCGTTGTTATTCTAGTTGGGAACACTGAAGCTTTCTTT | CSVVILVGNTEAFF
few | TRBJ2-2 | TRBD2 | TRBV5-6 | TGTGCCAGCAGACAGTCTAAGAGCGGGGGGGCCGGGGAGCTGTTTTTT | CASRQSKSGGAGELFF
many | TRBJ1-2 | - | TRBV4-1 | TGCGCCAGCAGCCAGAACAGGGCTGAAGGCTACACCTTC | CASSQNRAEGYTF
- | TRBJ1-2 | - | TRBV5-6 | TGTGCCATCAGCCCCGGGCGGCCCCCCTATGGCTACACCTTC | CAISPGRPPYGYTF
- | TRBJ1-6 | - | TRBV30 | TGTGCCTGGAACGCCGGGACCGACGATTCACCCCTCCACTTT | CAWNAGTDDSPLHF
many | TRBJ2-3 | - | TRBV12-3/TRBV12-4 | TGTGCCAGCAGGTGGGGGGTCACAGATACGCAGTATTTT | CASRWGVTDTQYF
- | TRBJ2-5 | TRBD1 | TRBV5-1 | TGCGCCAGCAGCAACCGGACAGGGTCGAAGAGAGAGACCCAGTACTTC | CASSNRTGSKRETQYF
few | TRBJ2-5 | - | TRBV15 | TGTGCCACCAGCAGAGAACGCCGGGATTGGTGGGAGACCCAGTACTTC | CATSRERRDWWETQYF
many | TRBJ2-3 | - | TRBV20-1 | TGCAGTGCTAGAGATGGTGGGGGAGTACGGGATACGCAGTATTTT | CSARDGGGVRDTQYF
few | TRBJ2-1 | TRBD2 | TRBV3-1 | TGTGCCAGCAGCCAATTTCCCCTAGCGGGACTTTACAATGAGCAGTTCTTC | CASSQFPLAGLYNEQFF
many | TRBJ2-2 | TRBD1 | TRBV5-1 | TGCGCCAGCAGCTATCAACAAACAGGGGGTACCGGGGAGCTGTTTTTT | CASSYQQTGGTGELFF
many | TRBJ2-7 | TRBD2 | TRBV20-1 | TGCAGTGCTAGGGCTCTCGGGACTAGCGGGAGGGAGCAGTACTTC | CSARALGTSGREQYF
many | TRBJ2-1 | - | TRBV24-1 | TGTGCCACCAGTGCGGGGACGATCAGGGTTGTCGATGAGCAGTTCTTC | CATSAGTIRVVDEQFF
many | TRBJ2-2 | TRBD2 | TRBV12-3/TRBV12-4 | TGTGCCGGAGGCCTCCTCGGACTAGCGGGAGACCCGACGGGGGAGCTGTTTTTT | CAGGLLGLAGDPTGELFF